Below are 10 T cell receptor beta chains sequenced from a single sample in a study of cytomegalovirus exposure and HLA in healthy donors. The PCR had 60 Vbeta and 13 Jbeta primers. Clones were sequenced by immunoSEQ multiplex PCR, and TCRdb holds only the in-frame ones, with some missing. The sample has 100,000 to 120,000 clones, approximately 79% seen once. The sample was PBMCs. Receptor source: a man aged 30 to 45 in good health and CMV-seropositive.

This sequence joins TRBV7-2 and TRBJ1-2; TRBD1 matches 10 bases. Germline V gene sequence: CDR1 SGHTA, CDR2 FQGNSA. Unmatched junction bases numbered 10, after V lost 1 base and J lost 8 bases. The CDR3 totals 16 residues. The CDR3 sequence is CASSLEAGTGVKGYTF. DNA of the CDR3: TGTGCCAGCAGCTTAGAAGCCGGGACAGGGGTCAAAGGCTACACCTTC.

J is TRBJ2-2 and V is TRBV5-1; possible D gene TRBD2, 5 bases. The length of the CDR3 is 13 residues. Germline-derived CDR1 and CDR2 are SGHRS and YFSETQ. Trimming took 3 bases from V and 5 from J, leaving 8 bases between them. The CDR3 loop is CASSSTSTGELFF. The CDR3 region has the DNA TGCGCCAGCAGCTCCACTAGTACCGGGGAGCTGTTTTTT.

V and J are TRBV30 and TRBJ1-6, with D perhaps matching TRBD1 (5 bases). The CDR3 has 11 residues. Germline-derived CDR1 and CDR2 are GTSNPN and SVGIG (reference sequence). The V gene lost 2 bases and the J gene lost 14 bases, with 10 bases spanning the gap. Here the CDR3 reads CAWSHRDSLHF. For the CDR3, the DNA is TGTGCCTGGAGTCACCGGGACTCCCTCCACTTT.

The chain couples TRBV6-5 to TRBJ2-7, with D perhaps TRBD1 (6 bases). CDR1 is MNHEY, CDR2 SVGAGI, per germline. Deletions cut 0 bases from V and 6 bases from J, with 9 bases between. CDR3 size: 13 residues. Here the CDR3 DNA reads TGTGCCAGCAGTTACTCTGGCAGGGGCGAGCAGTACTTC. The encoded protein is CASSYSGRGEQYF.

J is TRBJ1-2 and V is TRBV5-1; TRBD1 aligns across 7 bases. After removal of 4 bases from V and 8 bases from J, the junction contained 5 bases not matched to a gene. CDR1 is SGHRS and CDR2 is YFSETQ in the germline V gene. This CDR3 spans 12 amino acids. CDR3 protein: CASSQGVFGYTF. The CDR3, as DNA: TGCGCCAGCAGCCAGGGGGTCTTCGGCTACACCTTC.

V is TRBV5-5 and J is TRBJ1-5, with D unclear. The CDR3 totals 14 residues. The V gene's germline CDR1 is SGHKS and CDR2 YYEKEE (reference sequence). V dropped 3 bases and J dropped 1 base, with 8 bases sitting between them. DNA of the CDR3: TGTGCCAGCAGCTATACAGCAAGCAATCAGCCCCAGCATTTT. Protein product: CASSYTASNQPQHF.

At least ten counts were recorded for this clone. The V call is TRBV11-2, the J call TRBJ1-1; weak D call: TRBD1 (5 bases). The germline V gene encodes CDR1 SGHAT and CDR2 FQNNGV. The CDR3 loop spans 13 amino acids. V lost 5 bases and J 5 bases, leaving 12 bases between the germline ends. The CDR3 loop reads CASSVSGYTEAFF. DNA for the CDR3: TGTGCCAGCAGCGTATCAGGGTATACTGAAGCTTTCTTT.

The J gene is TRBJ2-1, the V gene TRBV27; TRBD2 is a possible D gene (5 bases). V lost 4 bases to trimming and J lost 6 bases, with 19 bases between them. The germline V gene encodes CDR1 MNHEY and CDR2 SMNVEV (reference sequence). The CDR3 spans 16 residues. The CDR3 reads CASSSTPGSSGNEQFF. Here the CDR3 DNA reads TGTGCCAGCAGTTCTACCCCGGGCTCAAGCGGCAATGAGCAGTTCTTC.

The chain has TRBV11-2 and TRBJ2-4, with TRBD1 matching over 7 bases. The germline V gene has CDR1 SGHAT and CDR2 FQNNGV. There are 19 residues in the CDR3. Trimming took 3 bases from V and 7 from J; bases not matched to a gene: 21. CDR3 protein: CASSFPPARAGGFGNIQYF. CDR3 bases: TGTGCCAGCAGCTTCCCCCCCGCGCGGGCAGGGGGTTTCGGGAACATTCAGTACTTC.

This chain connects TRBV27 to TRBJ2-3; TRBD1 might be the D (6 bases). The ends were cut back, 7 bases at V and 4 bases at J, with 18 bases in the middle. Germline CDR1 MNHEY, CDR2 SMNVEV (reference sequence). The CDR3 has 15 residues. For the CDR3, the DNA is TGTGCCAGCAAAATCCCCGGGGCAGGGGCAGATACGCAGTATTTT. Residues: CASKIPGAGADTQYF.